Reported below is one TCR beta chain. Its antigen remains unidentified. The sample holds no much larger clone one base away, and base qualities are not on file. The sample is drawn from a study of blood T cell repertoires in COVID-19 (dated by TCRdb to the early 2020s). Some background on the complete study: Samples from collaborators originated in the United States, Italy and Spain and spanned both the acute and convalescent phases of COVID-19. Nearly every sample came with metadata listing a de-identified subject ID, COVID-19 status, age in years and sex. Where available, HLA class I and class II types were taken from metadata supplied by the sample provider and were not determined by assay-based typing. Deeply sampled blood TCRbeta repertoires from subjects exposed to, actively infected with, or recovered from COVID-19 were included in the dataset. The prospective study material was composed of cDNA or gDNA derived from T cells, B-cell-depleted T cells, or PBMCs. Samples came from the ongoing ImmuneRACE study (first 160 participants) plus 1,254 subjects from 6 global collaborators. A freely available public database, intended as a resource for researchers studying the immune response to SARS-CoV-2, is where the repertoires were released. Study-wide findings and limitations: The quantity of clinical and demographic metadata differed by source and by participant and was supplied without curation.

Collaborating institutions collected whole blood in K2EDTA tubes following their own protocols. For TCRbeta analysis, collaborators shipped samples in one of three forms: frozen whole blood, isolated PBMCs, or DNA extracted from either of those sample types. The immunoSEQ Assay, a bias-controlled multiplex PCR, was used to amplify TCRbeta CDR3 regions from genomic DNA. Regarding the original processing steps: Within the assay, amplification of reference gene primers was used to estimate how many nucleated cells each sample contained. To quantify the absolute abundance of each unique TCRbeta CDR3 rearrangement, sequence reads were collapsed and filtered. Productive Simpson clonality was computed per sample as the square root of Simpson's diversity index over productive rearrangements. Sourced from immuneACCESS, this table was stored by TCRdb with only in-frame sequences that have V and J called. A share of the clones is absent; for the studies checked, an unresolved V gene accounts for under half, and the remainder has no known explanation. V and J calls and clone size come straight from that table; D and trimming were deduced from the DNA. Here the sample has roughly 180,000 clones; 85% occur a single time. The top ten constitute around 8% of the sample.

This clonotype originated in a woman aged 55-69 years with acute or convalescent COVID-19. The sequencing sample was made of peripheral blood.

For the CDR3, the sequence is CASSPSGKGGEKLFF. The nucleotide sequence reads as follows: TGTGCCAGCAGCCCCTCGGGGAAGGGTGGGGAAAAACTGTTTTTT. The chain links TRBV11-2 with TRBJ1-4; no D gene is confidently identified. V is cut by 5 bases and J by 8 bases, and the space between the germline ends is 18 bases. From cysteine to phenylalanine, the CDR3 is 15 amino acids long. Only the CDR3 DNA is retained, 45 bases long and in frame from the first base. The germline V gene gives CDR1 as SGHAT and CDR2 as FQNNGV.